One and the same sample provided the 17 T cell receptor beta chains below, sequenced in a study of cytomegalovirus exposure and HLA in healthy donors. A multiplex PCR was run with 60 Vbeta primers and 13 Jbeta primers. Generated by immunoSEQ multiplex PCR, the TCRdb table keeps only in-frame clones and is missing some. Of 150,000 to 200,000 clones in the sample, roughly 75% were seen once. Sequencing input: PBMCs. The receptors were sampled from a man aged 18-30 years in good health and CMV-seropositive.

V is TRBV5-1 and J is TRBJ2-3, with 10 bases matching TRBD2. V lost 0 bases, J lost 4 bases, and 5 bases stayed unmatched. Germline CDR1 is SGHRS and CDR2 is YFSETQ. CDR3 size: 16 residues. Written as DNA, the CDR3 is TGCGCCAGCAGCTTGGCCGGTCTAGCGGGAGCAGATACGCAGTATTTT. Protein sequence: CASSLAGLAGADTQYF.

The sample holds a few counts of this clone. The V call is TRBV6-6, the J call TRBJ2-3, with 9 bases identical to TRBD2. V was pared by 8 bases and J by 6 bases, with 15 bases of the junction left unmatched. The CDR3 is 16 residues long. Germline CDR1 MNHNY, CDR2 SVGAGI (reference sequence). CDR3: CASVRALGTSMDTQYF. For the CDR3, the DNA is TGTGCCAGCGTTAGAGCCCTGGGGACTAGCATGGATACGCAGTATTTT.

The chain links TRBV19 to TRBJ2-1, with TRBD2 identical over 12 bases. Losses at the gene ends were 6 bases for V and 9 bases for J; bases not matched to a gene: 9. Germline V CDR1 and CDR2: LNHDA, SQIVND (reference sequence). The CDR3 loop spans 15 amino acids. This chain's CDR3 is CASSLTSGSLREQFF. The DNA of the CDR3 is TGTGCCAGTAGCCTGACTAGCGGGAGTCTCCGTGAGCAGTTCTTC.

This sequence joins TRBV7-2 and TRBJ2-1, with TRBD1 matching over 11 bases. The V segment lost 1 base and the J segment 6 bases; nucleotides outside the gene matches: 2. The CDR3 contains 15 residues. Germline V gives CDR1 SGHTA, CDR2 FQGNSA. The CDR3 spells CASSLGTGGFNEQFF. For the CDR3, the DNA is TGTGCCAGCAGCTTAGGGACAGGGGGCTTCAATGAGCAGTTCTTC.

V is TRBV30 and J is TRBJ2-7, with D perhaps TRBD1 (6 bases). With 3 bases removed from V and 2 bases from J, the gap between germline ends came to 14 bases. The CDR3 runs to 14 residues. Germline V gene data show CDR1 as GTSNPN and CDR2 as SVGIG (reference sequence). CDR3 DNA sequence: TGTGCCTGGAGCATCAGGGACATAGCCTACGAGCAGTACTTC. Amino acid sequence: CAWSIRDIAYEQYF.

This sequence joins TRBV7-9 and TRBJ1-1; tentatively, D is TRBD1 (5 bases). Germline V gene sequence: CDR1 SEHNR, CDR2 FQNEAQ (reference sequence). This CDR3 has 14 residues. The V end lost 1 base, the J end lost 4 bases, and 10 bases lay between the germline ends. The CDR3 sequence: CASSLGGGSTEAFF. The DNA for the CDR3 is TGTGCCAGCAGCTTAGGCGGGGGGAGCACTGAAGCTTTCTTT.

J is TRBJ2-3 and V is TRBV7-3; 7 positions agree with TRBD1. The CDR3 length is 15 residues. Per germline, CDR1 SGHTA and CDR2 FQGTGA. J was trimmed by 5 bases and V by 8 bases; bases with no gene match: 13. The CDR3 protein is CASAQGDGGRDTQYF. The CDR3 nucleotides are TGTGCCAGCGCTCAGGGGGATGGAGGAAGAGATACGCAGTATTTT.

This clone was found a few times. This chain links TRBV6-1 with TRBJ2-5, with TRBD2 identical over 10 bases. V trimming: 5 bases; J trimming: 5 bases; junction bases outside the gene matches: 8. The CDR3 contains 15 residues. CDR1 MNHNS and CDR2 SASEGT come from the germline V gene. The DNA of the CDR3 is TGTGCCAGCAGTTTTGGATCTAGCGGGAGTGAGACCCAGTACTTC. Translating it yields CASSFGSSGSETQYF.

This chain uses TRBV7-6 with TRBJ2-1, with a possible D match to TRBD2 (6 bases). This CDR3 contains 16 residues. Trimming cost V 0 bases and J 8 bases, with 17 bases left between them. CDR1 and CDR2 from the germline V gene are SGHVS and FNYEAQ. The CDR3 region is CASSLAGRREVYEQFF. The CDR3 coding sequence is TGTGCCAGCAGCTTAGCGGGTAGGCGGGAAGTATATGAGCAGTTCTTC.

CDR3 in amino acids: CASSFQGEPNTGELFF. CDR3 in DNA: TGTGCCAGCAGCTTCCAGGGGGAACCGAACACCGGGGAGCTGTTTTTT. This rearrangement joins TRBV9 to TRBJ2-2; the match to TRBD1 covers 7 bases. V shed 4 bases, J shed 0 bases, and the junction held 6 bases outside the gene matches. This CDR3 has 16 amino acids. Germline V gives CDR1 SGDLS, CDR2 YYNGEE.

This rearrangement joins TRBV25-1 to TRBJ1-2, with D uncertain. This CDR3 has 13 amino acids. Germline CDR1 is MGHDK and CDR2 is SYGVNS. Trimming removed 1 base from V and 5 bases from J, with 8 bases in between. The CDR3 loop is CASSEFEGYGYTF. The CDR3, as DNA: TGTGCCAGCAGTGAATTTGAGGGATATGGCTACACCTTC.

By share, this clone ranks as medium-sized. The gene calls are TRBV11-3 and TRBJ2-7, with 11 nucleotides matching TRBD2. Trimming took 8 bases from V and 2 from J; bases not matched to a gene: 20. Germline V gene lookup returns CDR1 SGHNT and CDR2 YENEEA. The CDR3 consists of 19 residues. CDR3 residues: CASGRSGYSGRVSPYEQYF. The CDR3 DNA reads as TGTGCCAGCGGACGAAGCGGCTATAGCGGGAGGGTGAGCCCCTACGAGCAGTACTTC.

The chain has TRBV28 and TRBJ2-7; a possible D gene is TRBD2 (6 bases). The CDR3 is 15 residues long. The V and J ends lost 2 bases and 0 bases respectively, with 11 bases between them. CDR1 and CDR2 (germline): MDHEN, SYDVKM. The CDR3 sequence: CASSLAGRSSYEQYF. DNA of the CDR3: TGTGCCAGCAGTTTAGCGGGGCGGAGCTCCTACGAGCAGTACTTC.

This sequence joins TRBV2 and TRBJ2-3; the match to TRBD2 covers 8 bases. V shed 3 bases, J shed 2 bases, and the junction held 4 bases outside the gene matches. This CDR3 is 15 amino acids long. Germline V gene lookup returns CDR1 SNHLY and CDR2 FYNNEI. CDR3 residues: CASSDRGGTTDTQYF. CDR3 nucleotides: TGTGCCAGCAGTGACCGCGGGGGGACCACAGATACGCAGTATTTT.

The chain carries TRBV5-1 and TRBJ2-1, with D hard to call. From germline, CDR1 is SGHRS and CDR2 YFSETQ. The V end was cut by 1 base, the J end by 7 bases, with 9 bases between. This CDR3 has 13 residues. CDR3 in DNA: TGCGCCAGCAGCTTGTTTTCCCCGAATGAGCAGTTCTTC. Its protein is CASSLFSPNEQFF.

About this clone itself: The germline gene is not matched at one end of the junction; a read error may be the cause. Written as DNA, the CDR3 is TGTGCCAATAGTCTTGAACCCTTAAGGACAGCTACTATTGGGGCCAACGTCCTGACTTTC. It codes for CANSLEPLRTATIGANVLTF. The chain uses TRBV19 and TRBJ2-6; the D gene is possibly TRBD1 (6 bases). The CDR3 has 20 amino acids. CDR1 is LNHDA, CDR2 SQIVND, per germline (reference sequence). The full variable domain, in which reference TRBV19 and TRBJ2-6 provide the parts outside the CDR3, is DGGITQSPKYLFRKEGQNVTLSCEQNLNHDAMYWYRQDPGQGLRLIYYSQIVNDFQKGDIAEGYSVSREKKESFPLTVTSAQKNPTAFYLCANSLEPLRTATIGANVLTFGAGSRLTVL.

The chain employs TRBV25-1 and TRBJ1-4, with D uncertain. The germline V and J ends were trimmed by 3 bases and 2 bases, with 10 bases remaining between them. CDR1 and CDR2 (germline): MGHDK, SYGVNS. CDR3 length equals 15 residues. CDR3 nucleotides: TGTGCCAGCAGTGACCGGAGATGGACTAATGAAAAACTGTTTTTT. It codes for CASSDRRWTNEKLFF.